These T cell receptor beta chains were read from a single sample in a study of molecular identifiers for immune sequencing clone quantification. Each CDR3 protein is one row after TCRdb ran MiXCR on the PCR reads. Among about half a million distinct CDR3 sequences listed, around 25% were seen once. What was sequenced was naive CD8+ T cells from blood, with Jurkat cell RNA spiked in. These receptors all come from a human donor in good health. Some libraries in this study had Jurkat cell RNA spiked in. Both conserved end residues are trimmed from each CDR3. A D gene is named only where the DNA matches it firmly.

v_call cdr3_length d_call cdr3_aa
TRBV24-1 9 - ATSEGHKQF
TRBV27 13 - ASSLGSSRAYEQY
TRBV20-1 11 - SARLASSYEQY
TRBV6-5 12 - ASSYGRSQETQY
TRBV3-1 13 TRBD1 ASSLLQGAGYEQY
TRBV13 13 - ASSPDRGFLGEQY
TRBV3-1 12 TRBD1 ASIADREDGTQY
TRBV19 12 - ASMSEYSNQPQH
TRBV28 12 - ASSLSGQAYEQY
TRBV6-2/TRBV6-3 11 - ASSYGMVGELF
TRBV24-1 13 TRBD1 TTNLRTGSTDTQY
TRBV24-1 15 - ATRQARGANLDYEQY
TRBV29-1 13 - SADLGLAGYNEQS
TRBV20-1 12 TRBD2 SARGLAHYDEQF
TRBV27 14 TRBD2 ASSLVAGNEADTQY
TRBV20-1 13 - SASRERDSNYGYT
TRBV12-3/TRBV12-4 11 - ASSFPGTTEQY
TRBV19 13 - ASSILVGSSYEQY
TRBV6-5 14 - ASTPGAREGWYGCT
TRBV5-1 10 TRBD2 ASRLGGETQY
TRBV28 9 - ASSLGNVQY
TRBV20-1 14 - SARDADSLTKNIQY
TRBV3-1 15 - ASSQDVVEGGVDTQY
TRBV7-9 11 - ASSLVGADEAF
TRBV19 13 - ASSPYSLNTYEQY
TRBV30 12 - AWTLGMSTGELF
TRBV28 12 - AGSPPSANYGYT
TRBV7-9 12 - ASSSGYSIGEQY
TRBV6-2/TRBV6-3 11 - ASFGLPWEEQY
TRBV20-1 11 TRBD2 SAAGGPSDTQY
TRBV7-9 13 - ASSKLAGGTDTQY
TRBV29-1 11 TRBD1 SVGDRGDPEAF
TRBV13 14 - ASSLGLSGGNYGYT
TRBV9 11 - ASSAGGAYEQY
TRBV30 10 - AWSTTGIFLH
TRBV7-2 13 - ASSLDPSPNYGYT
TRBV7-2 13 TRBD2 ASSLLSGGYYEQY
TRBV7-9 14 - ASSHGSSESSYEQY
TRBV5-6 13 - ASSVGAGDVDTQY
TRBV12-3/TRBV12-4 13 TRBD1 ASSPTTGSTDTQY
TRBV12-3/TRBV12-4 15 - ASSQLERLGSTDTQY
TRBV7-2 13 TRBD2 ASSNSGSDYNEQF
TRBV6-2/TRBV6-3 13 - ASSNGRVGNQPQH
TRBV29-1 12 TRBD2 SVGAPSGGETQY
TRBV30 10 - AWDPVNTEAF
TRBV7-9 10 - ASSRLGYEQY
TRBV28 12 TRBD2 ASKEIAGYNEQF
TRBV6-2/TRBV6-3 11 - ASALTVYYEQY
TRBV27 16 - ASSPRPPDRLSGNTIY
TRBV19 14 TRBD1 ASSTMITGAGTEAF
TRBV7-8 15 - ASSPAALLPLKETQY
TRBV13 15 TRBD1 ASSLGQGAATNEKLF
TRBV4-1 12 TRBD1 ASSHPTGGTEAF